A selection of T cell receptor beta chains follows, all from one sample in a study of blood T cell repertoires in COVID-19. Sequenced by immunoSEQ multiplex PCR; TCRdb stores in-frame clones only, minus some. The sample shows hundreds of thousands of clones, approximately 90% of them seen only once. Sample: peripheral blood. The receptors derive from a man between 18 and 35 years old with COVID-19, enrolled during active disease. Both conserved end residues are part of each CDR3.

CASKIQGGETQYF,TRBJ2-5,TRBV19
CASSLASGELVYTF,TRBJ1-2,TRBV5-6
CRTGAKNTEAFF,TRBJ1-1,TRBV2
CASSQGLAGRTGELFF,TRBJ2-2,TRBV3-1/TRBV3-2
CASAGYEQFF,TRBJ2-1,TRBV7-9
CASSIGVGGEQYF,TRBJ2-7,TRBV19
CASSYSSRLANYGYTF,TRBJ1-2,TRBV6-5
CASSVEASSGVYEQYF,TRBJ2-7,TRBV9
CATEPGTSGPNEQFF,TRBJ2-1,TRBV24-1
CASSLIGGDEQFF,TRBJ2-1,TRBV7-3
CASSLLSGTGELFF,TRBJ2-2,TRBV10-2
CAWSFLNEQYF,TRBJ2-7,TRBV30
CASSSGQGNYNSPLHF,TRBJ1-6,TRBV7-9
CASSPREEANYGYTF,TRBJ1-2,TRBV9
CASSIDRGIHEQYF,TRBJ2-7,TRBV19
CASSLETISTSDTQYF,TRBJ2-3,TRBV5-1
CASSLDRFRANVLTF,TRBJ2-6,TRBV5-4
CASSGTGYTEAFF,TRBJ1-1,TRBV2
CASSATGEDTEAFF,TRBJ1-1,TRBV6-6
CASSLGSLAGGIQYF,TRBJ2-4,TRBV11-3
CASRDRGGGNTIYF,TRBJ1-3,TRBV2
CASTKLAGPYEQYF,TRBJ2-7,TRBV6-5
CASSRDTGVNEQFF,TRBJ2-1,TRBV6-5
CASSSGRISGNTIYF,TRBJ1-3,TRBV6-5
CASSDESTGTGNEQYF,TRBJ2-7,TRBV10-1
CASSRGLNTEAFF,TRBJ1-1,TRBV5-6
CASSLFRLSGSQVVEQYF,TRBJ2-7,TRBV5-5
CASSQTTSGGYEQYF,TRBJ2-7,TRBV4-1
CAWSVPSGRSNEQFF,TRBJ2-1,TRBV30
CASTPTSGKVNEQFF,TRBJ2-1,TRBV5-1
CASSPWTSGANTGELFF,TRBJ2-2,TRBV5-4
CASSLVGQGSYEQYF,TRBJ2-7,TRBV13
CASSHHRGNADTQYF,TRBJ2-3,TRBV13
CASSPGQGWETQYF,TRBJ2-5,TRBV2
CASSPTSGNEQFF,TRBJ2-1,TRBV18
CASSEGRDSSAFF,TRBJ1-1,TRBV6-1
CASSLGQGSVGKGDGYTF,TRBJ1-2,TRBV28
CASSTSGTGGGNTEAFF,TRBJ1-1,TRBV9
CASSITGGVGSEQFF,TRBJ2-1,TRBV2
CASSLNAGGTPNEQYF,TRBJ2-7,TRBV5-1
CASSLRDSNNEQFF,TRBJ2-1,TRBV3-1/TRBV3-2
CASSRLGGIETQYF,TRBJ2-5,TRBV27
CASSFAGGNTEAFF,TRBJ1-1,TRBV5-1
CASSVGTTGITYEQYF,TRBJ2-7,TRBV7-9
CATSEPNTDTQYF,TRBJ2-3,TRBV24-1
CASRWTSGGRYNEQFF,TRBJ2-1,TRBV2
CASSEPYVNRGHNEQFF,TRBJ2-1,TRBV6-1
CSVRLGGRTDTQYF,TRBJ2-3,TRBV29-1
CASRPGKYSNQPQHF,TRBJ1-5,TRBV10-2
CATSESPASDYNEQFF,TRBJ2-1,TRBV24-1